The rows below give T cell receptor beta chains drawn from one sample of a study of T cell responses to AZD1222 COVID-19 vaccine. Generated by immunoSEQ multiplex PCR, the TCRdb table keeps only in-frame clones and is missing some. The profile shows roughly 130,000 clones, over 75% of them singletons. The material sequenced was peripheral blood, taken on day 0 of AZD1222 vaccination. The receptor source for this set is an adult in good health. CDR3s include the opening cysteine and the closing phenylalanine or tryptophan. The order of the fields is CDR3 DNA, CDR3 protein, V gene, D gene, J gene, clone size, CDR3 length. D genes are given only for firm matches. Expanded clones are given a class, and other clones once, few, many or no size at all.

TGTGCCAGCCGGAACACTGAAGCTTTCTTT,CASRNTEAFF,TRBV6-6,.,TRBJ1-1,.,10
TGTGCCTGGGCCATGGCAGGGGGGACCACTGAAGCTTTCTTT,CAWAMAGGTTEAFF,TRBV30,TRBD1,TRBJ1-1,.,14
TGTGCCAGCAGCGTAGATATCTATGAGCAGTTCTTC,CASSVDIYEQFF,TRBV9,.,TRBJ2-1,.,12
TGTGCCAGCAGCTTCCCAAGGGGGGCAACTAATGAAAAACTGTTTTTT,CASSFPRGATNEKLFF,TRBV7-9,.,TRBJ1-4,.,16
TGTGCCAGCAGGCCTAAGCGGGTCGGAAACATTCAGTACTTC,CASRPKRVGNIQYF,TRBV6-5,.,TRBJ2-4,few,14
TGTGCCAGCAGCATAACGGCGGGGGCGAACACTGAAGCTTTCTTT,CASSITAGANTEAFF,TRBV9,.,TRBJ1-1,.,15
TGTGCCAGCAGCCCCGGCTATGGCTACACCTTC,CASSPGYGYTF,TRBV12-3/TRBV12-4,.,TRBJ1-2,few,11
TGTGCCAGCAGCCGGAACCAGGGGAGAGGCACTGAAGCTTTCTTT,CASSRNQGRGTEAFF,TRBV6-5,.,TRBJ1-1,.,15
TGTGCCAGCAGTGACCAGGGGGCAACTTTCTTT,CASSDQGATFF,TRBV2,TRBD1,TRBJ1-1,.,11
TGTGCCACCAGTTCGGGCGGGGATGAGCAGTTCTTC,CATSSGGDEQFF,TRBV24-1,.,TRBJ2-1,.,12
TGTGCCAGCAGCTTAAACAGGCAAGAGACCCAGTACTTC,CASSLNRQETQYF,TRBV11-3,.,TRBJ2-5,.,13
TGTGCCAGCTCACAGCGGGACAGCTCTGGAAACACCATATATTTT,CASSQRDSSGNTIYF,TRBV18,TRBD1,TRBJ1-3,.,15
TGTGCCAGCGGACAGGGGACGGAGACCCAGTACTTC,CASGQGTETQYF,TRBV6-5,TRBD1,TRBJ2-5,once,12
TGTGCCAGCAGGGCCGGGACAGTCTACGAGCAGTACTTC,CASRAGTVYEQYF,TRBV7-2,TRBD1,TRBJ2-7,.,13
TGTGCCAGCCGGGACTCCACGTCCTACGAGCAGTACTTC,CASRDSTSYEQYF,TRBV12-3/TRBV12-4,.,TRBJ2-7,.,13
TGTGCCAGAGGGGGGGCCAATAGCAATCAGCCCCAGCATTTT,CARGGANSNQPQHF,TRBV2,.,TRBJ1-5,.,14
TGTGCCAGCAGCCAGAATCCTGGAAACACCATATATTTT,CASSQNPGNTIYF,TRBV3-1/TRBV3-2,.,TRBJ1-3,.,13
TGTGCCAGTAGGGCCGGGACAGGAGATTCACCCCTCCACTTT,CASRAGTGDSPLHF,TRBV19,TRBD1,TRBJ1-6,.,14
TGTGCCAGCAGCGTATGGGGGCTTAACGAGCAGTACTTC,CASSVWGLNEQYF,TRBV9,.,TRBJ2-7,.,13
TGTGCCAGCAGTCTACGCAGGGGGCCCGATCAGCCCCAGCATTTT,CASSLRRGPDQPQHF,TRBV27,TRBD1,TRBJ1-5,.,15
TGTGCCAGCAGCAACCCGACAGGGGGCAATGCTGGCTACACCTTC,CASSNPTGGNAGYTF,TRBV5-4,TRBD1,TRBJ1-2,.,15
TGTGCCAGCAGCGGGGGGGCCGGGTACTACGAGCAGTACTTC,CASSGGAGYYEQYF,TRBV9,.,TRBJ2-7,.,14
TGTGCCAGCCGCTCCGCCGGGGCCCACTCAGATACGCAGTATTTT,CASRSAGAHSDTQYF,TRBV2,.,TRBJ2-3,.,15
TGTGCCAGCAGCCAAGGGACTAGCGGGAGATTGGCCGGGGAGCTGTTTTTT,CASSQGTSGRLAGELFF,TRBV3-1/TRBV3-2,TRBD2,TRBJ2-2,.,17
TGTGCCACCAGTGATGTGCAGGGGGCTCCAGGAGAGACCCAGTACTTC,CATSDVQGAPGETQYF,TRBV24-1,TRBD1,TRBJ2-5,.,16
TGTGCCAGCAGGGTCCAGGGGGCTACAGATACGCAGTATTTT,CASRVQGATDTQYF,TRBV27,TRBD1,TRBJ2-3,.,14
TGTGCCAGCAGCCCGGGGGGGATACAAGAGACCCAGTACTTC,CASSPGGIQETQYF,TRBV28,TRBD2,TRBJ2-5,.,14
TGCACCAGCAGCCAAGATCTAAGGTGGCTAGCGAAGGCAGATACGCAGTATTTT,CTSSQDLRWLAKADTQYF,TRBV1,.,TRBJ2-3,.,18
TGTGCCAGCAGAACCGGGACAGGGCCCGAAAAACTGTTTTTT,CASRTGTGPEKLFF,TRBV27,TRBD1,TRBJ1-4,.,14
TGTGCCAGCAGCGTCGCAGGAGGCAATGAGCAGTTCTTC,CASSVAGGNEQFF,TRBV9,.,TRBJ2-1,.,13
TGTGCCAGCAGTTCTATCAGGGACTCTGGAAACACCATATATTTT,CASSSIRDSGNTIYF,TRBV27,.,TRBJ1-3,.,15
TGTGCCTGGGGGGCAGGGGGCGACGGAAACACCATATATTTT,CAWGAGGDGNTIYF,TRBV30,TRBD1,TRBJ1-3,.,14
TGTGCCAGCAGCTTAGCGACAGGGAGGGGAAACACCATATATTTT,CASSLATGRGNTIYF,TRBV7-8,TRBD1,TRBJ1-3,few,15
TGCGCCAGCAGCCTTGGAGCTGGCGGGGAGCTGTTTTTT,CASSLGAGGELFF,TRBV5-1,.,TRBJ2-2,.,13
TGTGCCAGCAGCTCCCCGGGACAGAGCTCCTACGAGCAGTACTTC,CASSSPGQSSYEQYF,TRBV7-2,TRBD1,TRBJ2-7,.,15
TGTGCCAGCAGATATAGGACAGGGGGCGCGATTGAGGACCTTAATGAAAAACTGTTTTTT,CASRYRTGGAIEDLNEKLFF,TRBV28,TRBD1,TRBJ1-4,.,20
TGTGCCAGCAGCGGGACAGAGAACACCGGGGAGCTGTTTTTT,CASSGTENTGELFF,TRBV6-4,TRBD1,TRBJ2-2,few,14
TGTGCCAGCAGCTTCAGTAGGGTCGGCGGGGAGCTGTTTTTT,CASSFSRVGGELFF,TRBV7-2,.,TRBJ2-2,.,14
TGTGCCACCAGTGATTTGATCGATGGCTACACCTTC,CATSDLIDGYTF,TRBV24-1,.,TRBJ1-2,.,12
TGTGCCAGCAGCGTGTTACAGGGGGTCGGTTCACCCCTCCACTTT,CASSVLQGVGSPLHF,TRBV7-6,TRBD1,TRBJ1-6,few,15
TGCGCCAGCAGCCTGTCGGGGGGACAGGGGGAGCTGTTTTTT,CASSLSGGQGELFF,TRBV5-1,.,TRBJ2-2,.,14
TGCAGTGCTAGAAGAGAGACCCAGTACTTC,CSARRETQYF,TRBV20-1,.,TRBJ2-5,.,10
TGTGCCAGCAATAGCGGGAGCCTCCCCGGGGCAGATACGCAGTATTTT,CASNSGSLPGADTQYF,TRBV5-4,TRBD2,TRBJ2-3,.,16
TGCGCCAGCAGCCAAGGACTAGCGGGAGGGTATCTCTACAATGAGCAGTTCTTC,CASSQGLAGGYLYNEQFF,TRBV4-3,TRBD2,TRBJ2-1,.,18
TGTGCCAGCAGCTGGCGAGGTGGGAGTCGAACCTACGAGCAGTACTTC,CASSWRGGSRTYEQYF,TRBV3-1/TRBV3-2,.,TRBJ2-7,once,16
TGTGCCAGCTCCCCCGACAGGGTCCCTTACGAGCAGTACTTC,CASSPDRVPYEQYF,TRBV18,TRBD1,TRBJ2-7,.,14
TGTGCCAGCAGCCCGAGACAGGGGGCAACTAATGAAAAACTGTTTTTT,CASSPRQGATNEKLFF,TRBV9,TRBD1,TRBJ1-4,.,16
TGTGCCAGTATCCGGACTGTCACCGGGGAGCTGTTTTTT,CASIRTVTGELFF,TRBV19,.,TRBJ2-2,.,13
TGTGCCAGCAGCCAAGCGGCCGGGACAAGCTCCTACGAGCAGTACTTC,CASSQAAGTSSYEQYF,TRBV3-1/TRBV3-2,.,TRBJ2-7,.,16
TGCAGTGCTAGTAGACCTCTCCGGGGTATTGCTTCCTACAATGAGCAGTTCTTC,CSASRPLRGIASYNEQFF,TRBV20-1,.,TRBJ2-1,.,18
TGTGCCACCAGCGGGACTAGCGACTCCTACGAGCAGTACTTC,CATSGTSDSYEQYF,TRBV15,TRBD2,TRBJ2-7,.,14
TGTGCCAGCAGTTCCCAGAAAAGGGTCACAGATACGCAGTATTTT,CASSSQKRVTDTQYF,TRBV6-6,.,TRBJ2-3,.,15
TGTGCCAGCAGCCCTGCTAGCGGGACGTTCGTTCGGGGCACAGATACGCAGTATTTT,CASSPASGTFVRGTDTQYF,TRBV5-4,TRBD2,TRBJ2-3,.,19
TGTGCCTGGCGTCCCTCCTTCGGGGTGAATTCACCCCTCCACTTT,CAWRPSFGVNSPLHF,TRBV30,.,TRBJ1-6,.,15
TGTGCCACCAGTGATTGGGGACAGGGGAGCGAGCAGTACTTC,CATSDWGQGSEQYF,TRBV24-1,TRBD1,TRBJ2-7,.,14
TGTGCCAACAGTTACCGGGGTAATTCACCCCTCCACTTT,CANSYRGNSPLHF,TRBV6-5,.,TRBJ1-6,.,13
TGTGCCTGGGCCGGGACAGTTTTGTCCTACGAGCAGTACTTC,CAWAGTVLSYEQYF,TRBV30,TRBD1,TRBJ2-7,once,14
TGCGCCAGCAGCTCGTTGGACAGGGACGAGCAGTACTTC,CASSSLDRDEQYF,TRBV5-1,TRBD1,TRBJ2-7,.,13
TGCGCCAGCAGCGAGGAAGGGGGTCAAGAGACCCAGTACTTC,CASSEEGGQETQYF,TRBV5-1,.,TRBJ2-5,.,14